The 31 T cell receptor beta chains reported below all come from one sample, sequenced in a study of T-cell memory formation after mild COVID-19 (dated by TCRdb to about 2021). The method was 5' RACE. The instrument given in TCRdb is Illumina NovaSeq 6000. TCRdb trimmed the raw reads at Q25, called clones with MiXCR and kept productive beta chains. One record per CDR3 amino acid sequence lists the most common genes and DNA. This sample is represented by a few hundred thousand distinct CDR3 sequences; about 13% of them were singletons. Approximately 22% of the sample rests with the top ten. Sequencing was done on a sample of PBMCs or a T cell subset sorted from them (not recorded which). The receptors stem from a man aged 18 to 30 who had mild COVID-19 (a few samples of this study predate the infection). The sample titles of this study are shuffled in the database, so cell type and time point are left out; the donor was told from shared clones.

This clonotype was seen a few times. The V and J genes are TRBV6-1 and TRBJ1-2; D may be TRBD1 (6 bases). The germline V gene encodes CDR1 MNHNS and CDR2 SASEGT. The CDR3 runs to 13 residues. Between the trimmed V and J ends, which lost 7 bases and 8 bases, there was a span of 17 bases. The CDR3 is CASTLHDRSGYTF. DNA of the CDR3: TGTGCCAGCACCTTACACGACAGGTCAGGCTACACCTTC.

V is TRBV12-3 or TRBV12-4 and J is TRBJ1-1; D is unresolved. The CDR3 has 12 amino acids. Trimming left V 3 bases short and J 8 bases short, with 10 bases between. The CDR3 spells CASSFGRSEAFF. DNA of the CDR3: TGTGCCAGCAGTTTTGGGCGGAGCGAAGCTTTCTTT.

A few counts support this clonotype. The rearrangement links TRBV27 to TRBJ1-2; D may be TRBD1 (6 bases). The CDR3 length is 13 residues. V dropped 3 bases and J dropped 8 bases, with 13 bases sitting between them. Germline CDR1 is MNHEY and CDR2 is SMNVEV (reference sequence). The CDR3 DNA follows: TGTGCCAGCAGTTTGGGGGGCGCGTTAGGCTACACCTTC. Translating gives CASSLGGALGYTF.

This clonotype was observed many times. The chain is built from TRBV9 and TRBJ2-5; 8 bases are shared with TRBD1. The CDR3 runs to 16 residues. The germline CDR1 and CDR2 sequences are SGDLS and YYNGEE. After removal of 0 bases from V and 5 bases from J, the junction contained 9 bases not matched to a gene. The CDR3 sequence is CASSVASQGAGETQYF. The CDR3 coding sequence is TGTGCCAGCAGCGTAGCTTCCCAGGGGGCGGGGGAGACCCAGTACTTC.

The rearrangement joins TRBV7-2 to TRBJ2-7; no firm D call. This CDR3 is built from 12 residues. Looked up from germline, CDR1 is SGHTA and CDR2 is FQGNSA. V gave up 5 bases and J gave up 7 bases, with 12 bases separating them. CDR3: CASSLIYYEQYF. The CDR3 DNA reads as TGTGCCAGCAGCCTGATCTACTATGAGCAGTACTTC.

This clonotype was picked up one time. The rearrangement links TRBV15 to TRBJ2-3, with D possibly called TRBD1 or TRBD2 (6 bases each). Germline V gives CDR1 LNHNV, CDR2 YYDKDF (reference sequence). The CDR3 is 15 amino acids. Trimming left V 1 base short and J 4 bases short, with 12 bases between. The CDR3 is CATSRVQGRSDTQYF. CDR3 DNA: TGTGCCACCAGCAGAGTCCAGGGGAGGTCAGATACGCAGTATTTT. Full variable domain (missing parts from reference TRBV15 and TRBJ2-3): DAMVIQNPRYQVTQFGKPVTLSCSQTLNHNVMYWYQQKSSQAPKLLFHYYDKDFNNEADTPDNFQSRRPNTSFCFLDIRSPGLGDTAMYLCATSRVQGRSDTQYFGPGTRLTVL.

The gene calls are TRBV5-1 and TRBJ2-1; tentatively, D is TRBD2 (5 bases). V lost 3 bases and J 10 bases, leaving 14 bases between the germline ends. The germline CDR1 and CDR2 sequences are SGHRS and YFSETQ. This CDR3 has 13 amino acids. This CDR3 is CASSWIMEAEQFF. The DNA for the CDR3 is TGCGCCAGCAGCTGGATCATGGAGGCAGAGCAGTTCTTC.

The chain has TRBV20-1 and TRBJ2-7, with 11 bases identical to TRBD1. This CDR3 region has 15 residues. Germline CDR1 DFQATT, CDR2 SNEGSKA (reference sequence). V lost 4 bases and J lost 4; bases outside the gene matches: 9. The CDR3 DNA follows: TGCAGTGCTACCAAGGCAGGGACAGGGGGTTACGAGCAGTACTTC. Its protein is CSATKAGTGGYEQYF.

This clonotype came up a few times. The chain couples TRBV6-5 to TRBJ1-2; the D is unclear. The CDR3 extends over 13 amino acids. Trimming removed 0 bases at V and 7 bases at J, with 9 bases between. Looked up from germline, CDR1 is MNHEY and CDR2 is SVGAGI. The CDR3: CASSYSRPSGYTF. DNA for the CDR3: TGTGCCAGCAGTTACTCACGGCCTTCTGGCTACACCTTC.

The V and J genes are TRBV24-1 and TRBJ1-1; 8 nucleotides line up with TRBD1. This CDR3 region has 14 residues. Germline CDR1 is KGHDR and CDR2 is SFDVKD. The J segment lost 10 bases and the V segment lost 1 base, leaving 7 bases of the junction unmatched. CDR3 DNA: TGTGCCACCAGTGATTTTGGGCAGGGGGCAGGAGCTTTCTTT. The encoded protein is CATSDFGQGAGAFF.

This clonotype was counted a few times. This sequence joins TRBV6-5 and TRBJ2-2, with D tentatively TRBD1 (6 bases). V lost 4 bases and J lost 6, with 9 bases in between. The CDR3 loop spans 13 amino acids. From germline, CDR1 is MNHEY and CDR2 SVGAGI. CDR3: CASSWGLAGELFF. CDR3 DNA sequence: TGTGCCAGCAGTTGGGGGCTTGCCGGGGAGCTGTTTTTT.

The chain couples TRBV5-4 to TRBJ2-2; D may be TRBD1 (5 bases). The CDR3 consists of 15 residues. Per the germline V gene, CDR1 is SGHNT and CDR2 is YYREEE (reference sequence). V shed 3 bases and J shed 5 bases, with 14 bases lying between them. CDR3 amino acids: CASSSVQGKTGELFF. The CDR3 region has the DNA TGTGCCAGCAGCTCGGTGCAGGGCAAGACCGGGGAGCTGTTTTTT.

This clonotype appeared a few times. The V call is TRBV12-3 or TRBV12-4, the J call TRBJ1-4; D not resolved. CDR3 size: 14 residues. The ends were cut back, 7 bases at V and 5 bases at J, with 14 bases in the middle. This chain's CDR3 is CASTLQDGNEKLFF. The CDR3 nucleotides read TGTGCCAGCACCCTCCAGGACGGGAATGAAAAACTGTTTTTT.

This clonotype has more than one count but fewer than ten. V gene TRBV14 combines with J gene TRBJ2-2, with 7 bases that match TRBD1. Germline V gene lookup returns CDR1 SGHDN and CDR2 FVKESK. The V gene end was trimmed by 5 bases and the J gene end by 7 bases; junction bases not matched to a gene: 4. This CDR3 contains 13 residues. CDR3 loop: CASSRGPGGELFF. Here the CDR3 DNA reads TGTGCCAGCAGCAGGGGGCCAGGCGGGGAGCTGTTTTTT.

This clonotype was observed many times. The chain combines TRBV11-2 with TRBJ2-2; the D is unclear. From germline, CDR1 is SGHAT and CDR2 FQNNGV. V lost 0 bases and J lost 6, with 5 bases in between. This CDR3 contains 13 residues. CDR3 sequence reads: CASSLDPPGELFF. The CDR3 DNA is TGTGCCAGCAGCTTAGATCCCCCCGGGGAGCTGTTTTTT.

With regard to this clonotype: One end of the junction does not line up with germline, which may come from a read error. This rearrangement joins TRBV28 to TRBJ2-5; D may match TRBD1 or TRBD2 (5 bases each). This CDR3 has 12 amino acids. Per the germline V gene, CDR1 is MDHEN and CDR2 is SYDVKM. The CDR3 sequence: CASSALGLASDF. DNA of the CDR3: TGTGCCAGCAGTGCCTTGGGGCTAGCCTCGGACTTC.

The table lists this clonotype with a few counts. This chain links TRBV29-1 with TRBJ1-2, with no clear D. Germline CDR1 reads SQVTM; CDR2 reads ANQGSEA. This CDR3 is built from 13 residues. Trimming took 5 bases from V and 10 from J, leaving 20 bases between them. The CDR3 sequence: CSVIVSHLLHYTF. CDR3 nucleotides: TGCAGCGTTATCGTCAGCCATTTACTCCACTACACCTTC.

This chain uses TRBV4-1 with TRBJ2-3; D remains unclear. This CDR3 region has 14 residues. Germline V lookup: CDR1 MGHRA, CDR2 YSYEKL. Trimming took 1 base from V and 1 from J, leaving 6 bases between them. DNA for the CDR3: TGCGCCAGCAGCCAAGGCCCGGGCACAGATACGCAGTATTTT. Residues: CASSQGPGTDTQYF.

A few counts support this clonotype. V and J are TRBV6-1 and TRBJ1-2; tentatively, D is TRBD1 (6 bases). V dropped 1 base and J dropped 0 bases, with 15 bases sitting between them. The CDR3 sequence is 17 residues long. Germline V gene sequence: CDR1 MNHNS, CDR2 SASEGT. The chain's CDR3 is CASSEEIRGASNYGYTF. In nucleotides, the CDR3 is TGTGCCAGCAGTGAAGAGATTCGGGGGGCGTCTAACTATGGCTACACCTTC.

The chain couples TRBV4-1 to TRBJ2-2; 9 nucleotides agree with TRBD2. V shed 1 base and J 5 bases; nucleotides not matched to a gene: 2. The CDR3 is made up of 15 amino acids. Germline V gene sequence: CDR1 MGHRA, CDR2 YSYEKL. CDR3 protein: CASSQVAGGTGELFF. Here the CDR3 DNA reads TGCGCCAGCAGCCAAGTGGCGGGGGGGACCGGGGAGCTGTTTTTT.

This clonotype has just a few counts. The V and J genes are TRBV11-2 and TRBJ1-6; the match to TRBD1 covers 8 bases. Germline CDR1 reads SGHAT; CDR2 reads FQNNGV. V was pared by 6 bases and J by 9 bases, with 13 bases of the junction left unmatched. The CDR3 has 16 residues. The CDR3 spells CASRNPGRDRSSPLHF. Written as DNA, the CDR3 is TGTGCCAGCAGGAATCCCGGGAGGGACAGGTCTTCACCCCTCCACTTT.

Only a few counts were recorded for this clonotype. The chain joins TRBV2 to TRBJ1-1; D is uncertain. Trimming shortened V by 3 bases and J by 0 bases, and 5 bases separated the two germline ends. This CDR3 has 13 amino acids. Germline CDR1 SNHLY, CDR2 FYNNEI. CDR3: CASSDHMNTEAFF. For the CDR3, the DNA is TGTGCCAGCAGTGATCATATGAACACTGAAGCTTTCTTT.

This clonotype was found many times. The V call is TRBV6-2 or TRBV6-3, the J call TRBJ2-5; 9 bases match TRBD1. Germline V gene sequence: CDR1 MNHEY, CDR2 SVGEGT. After removal of 5 bases from V and 5 bases from J, the junction contained 9 bases not matched to a gene. The length of the CDR3 is 15 residues. CDR3 loop: CASSPGTGNRETQYF. The CDR3 DNA reads as TGTGCCAGCAGTCCTGGGACAGGGAACCGGGAGACCCAGTACTTC.

In this sample, this clonotype turned up a few times. The chain joins TRBV6-5 to TRBJ2-2; D is tentatively TRBD1 or TRBD2 (5 bases each). The length of the CDR3 is 13 residues. The germline V gene encodes CDR1 MNHEY and CDR2 SVGAGI. The V gene lost 8 bases and the J gene lost 5 bases, with 12 bases spanning the gap. The DNA for the CDR3 is TGTGCCAGCCATAGGGGAGTAACCGGGGAGCTGTTTTTT. This sequence encodes CASHRGVTGELFF.

This clonotype has a handful of counts. The genes are TRBV3-1 and TRBJ2-3; no clear D. The germline V and J ends were trimmed by 0 bases and 3 bases, with 10 bases remaining between them. Germline V CDR1 and CDR2: LGHDT, YNNKEL (reference sequence). The CDR3 is 15 residues long. CDR3 region: CASSQDWGGTDTQYF. The CDR3 nucleotides read TGTGCCAGCAGCCAAGACTGGGGTGGGACAGATACGCAGTATTTT.

This clonotype showed up many times. The chain combines TRBV5-1 with TRBJ2-4; 7 nucleotides match TRBD2. The J segment lost 10 bases and the V segment lost 4 bases, leaving 8 bases of the junction unmatched. This CDR3 region has 13 residues. Per germline, CDR1 SGHRS and CDR2 YFSETQ. The CDR3 bases are TGCGCCAGCAGCCCTCCGGGGGGTAGAATTCAGTACTTC. This translates into CASSPPGGRIQYF.

This clonotype was counted between two and nine times. The chain uses TRBV24-1 and TRBJ2-3; D call uncertain. This CDR3 has 13 amino acids. V dropped 5 bases and J dropped 1 base, with 6 bases sitting between them. Germline CDR1 is KGHDR and CDR2 is SFDVKD. The CDR3 loop reads CATSGLGTDTQYF. The CDR3 nucleotides read TGTGCCACCAGTGGACTGGGCACAGATACGCAGTATTTT.

The chain has TRBV5-6 and TRBJ1-2; 7 bases match TRBD1. CDR1 and CDR2 from the germline V gene are SGHDT and YYEEEE. The CDR3 has 14 amino acids. The J segment lost 3 bases and the V segment lost 4 bases, leaving 6 bases of the junction unmatched. Here the CDR3 DNA reads TGTGCCAGCAGCCCAACCGGGACAGACTATGGCTACACCTTC. Encoded protein: CASSPTGTDYGYTF. Variable domain in full (rest from reference TRBV5-6 and TRBJ1-2): DAGVTQSPTHLIKTRGQQVTLRCSPKSGHDTVSWYQQALGQGPQFIFQYYEEEERQRGNFPDRFSGHQFPNYSSELNVNALLLGDSALYLCASSPTGTDYGYTFGSGTRLTVV.

The chain joins TRBV29-1 to TRBJ2-2; D is tentatively TRBD1 or TRBD2 (6 bases each). The length of the CDR3 is 12 residues. Trimming left V 4 bases short and J 6 bases short, with 9 bases between. Germline-derived CDR1 and CDR2 are SQVTM and ANQGSEA. CDR3 sequence (DNA): TGCAGCGTTGTTGGGGGGCCCGGGGAGCTGTTTTTT. Protein sequence: CSVVGGPGELFF.

The table lists this clonotype with a few counts. V and J are TRBV4-2 and TRBJ2-4; perhaps TRBD2 as D (5 bases). Trimming took 4 bases from V and 4 from J, leaving 20 bases between them. This CDR3 has 17 residues. CDR1 and CDR2 (germline): LGHNA, YNFKEQ. CDR3 loop: CASSPLGDSQRKNIQYF. The CDR3 DNA reads TGTGCCAGCAGCCCGCTCGGGGATTCCCAGAGAAAAAACATTCAGTACTTC.

This clonotype was found many times. This chain uses TRBV12-3 or TRBV12-4 with TRBJ1-1; TRBD1 might be the D (6 bases). V lost 4 bases and J lost 7, with 13 bases in between. The CDR3 runs to 13 residues. The CDR3 here is CASSWGGGGEAFF. The CDR3 nucleotides are TGTGCCAGCAGTTGGGGGGGCGGGGGTGAAGCTTTCTTT.